This T cell receptor beta chain was sequenced in a study of control samples from healthy donors and cancer patients. The CDR3 covers 16 residues. CDR1 and CDR2 from the germline V gene are LNHNV and YYDKDF (reference sequence). The V gene end was trimmed by 0 bases and the J gene end by 0 bases; junction bases not matched to a gene: 1. TCRdb's table, derived via immunoSEQ multiplex PCR, lists solely in-frame clones and lacks some. The sample yields tens of thousands of clones, around 90% seen once. J is TRBJ1-4 and V is TRBV15; 7 bases are a match to TRBD1. The sequencing sample was made of blood. The origin of this receptor is a woman aged 70-85 years in good health. CDR3 sequence reads: CATSRDGTATNEKLFF. CDR3 bases: TGTGCCACCAGCAGAGATGGGACAGCAACTAATGAAAAACTGTTTTTT.